What follows describes a single TCR beta chain. This sample is part of a study of control samples from healthy donors and cancer patients. The CDR3 length is 14 residues. Between the trimmed V and J ends, which lost 5 bases and 5 bases, there was a span of 12 bases. CDR1 and CDR2 from the germline V gene are MNHEY and SVGAGI. Clones were read by immunoSEQ multiplex PCR, and TCRdb kept only the in-frame ones, dropping some. The sample records more than 70,000 clones, just over 90% being singletons. This sequence was found in a woman between 25 and 40 years old in good health. The rearrangement links TRBV6-5 to TRBJ2-2; D might be TRBD1 (6 bases). The sample comprised blood. CDR3 bases: TGTGCCAGCAGTACCAGGGGTGGAACCGGGGAGCTGTTTTTT. This encodes CASSTRGGTGELFF.